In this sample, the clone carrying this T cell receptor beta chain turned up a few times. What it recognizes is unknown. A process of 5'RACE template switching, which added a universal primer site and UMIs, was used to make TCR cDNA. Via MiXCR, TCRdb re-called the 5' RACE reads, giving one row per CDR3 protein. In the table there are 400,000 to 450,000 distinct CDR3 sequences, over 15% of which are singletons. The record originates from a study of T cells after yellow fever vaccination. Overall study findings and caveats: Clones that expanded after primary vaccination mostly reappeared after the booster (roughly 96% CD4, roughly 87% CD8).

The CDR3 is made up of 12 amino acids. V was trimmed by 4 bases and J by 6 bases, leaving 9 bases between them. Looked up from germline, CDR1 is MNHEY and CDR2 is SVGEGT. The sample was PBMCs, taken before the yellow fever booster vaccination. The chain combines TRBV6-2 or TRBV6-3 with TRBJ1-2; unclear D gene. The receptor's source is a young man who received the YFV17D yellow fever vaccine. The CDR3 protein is CASSSGWDGYTF. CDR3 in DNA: TGTGCCAGCAGTTCCGGGTGGGATGGCTACACCTTC.